This TCR beta chain was sequenced in a study of patients and donors after allogeneic stem cell transplantation. The CDR3 is made up of 15 amino acids. Germline CDR1 SEHNR, CDR2 FQNEAQ (reference sequence). V lost 4 bases and J 1 base, leaving 13 bases between the germline ends. TCRdb reprocessed the RT-PCR reads with MiXCR, giving one entry per CDR3 protein. The data show about 960,000 distinct CDR3 sequences, with more than 15% seen just once and about 6% held by the top ten. V usage is TRBV7-9 and J usage is TRBJ1-1; no definite D call. The receptor's source is a human donor who was either an allogeneic HSCT recipient or a stem cell or donor lymphocyte infusion donor (not recorded which). It is not recorded whose cells these are; they may come from a transplant donor. The sequenced sample was blood, either unsorted or a sorted T cell fraction (not recorded which). CDR3 coding DNA: TGTGCCAGCAGCTCGTCAACTGCCCAGAACACTGAAGCTTTCTTT. This encodes CASSSSTAQNTEAFF.